One sample yielded the 19 T cell receptor beta chains listed below, sequenced in a study. TCRdb itself ran the RT-PCR reads through MiXCR, one entry per CDR3 protein. This table has hundreds of thousands of distinct CDR3 sequences, over 12% appearing once. Sequenced input: memory CD4+ T cells from blood. Receptor source: a female donor in good health, serving as a healthy control.

This clonotype was recorded a few times. The rearrangement joins TRBV7-3 to TRBJ1-1, with 7 bases aligning to TRBD1. With V trimmed by 2 bases and J by 6 bases, 6 bases remained unmatched. This CDR3 is 14 amino acids long. Germline V lookup: CDR1 SGHTA, CDR2 FQGTGA. CDR3 coding DNA: TGTGCCAGCAGCTTAGGAGGGGGCGGGTCTGAAGCTTTCTTT. It translates to CASSLGGGGSEAFF.

This clonotype was observed many times. The gene calls are TRBV4-3 and TRBJ1-4, with D unclear. The CDR3 consists of 17 residues. CDR1 is LGHNA, CDR2 YSLEER, per germline. V gave up 1 base and J gave up 3 bases, with 15 bases separating them. The CDR3 sequence: CASSQVYYGDANEKLFF. DNA for the CDR3: TGCGCCAGCAGCCAAGTTTATTACGGGGATGCTAATGAAAAACTGTTTTTT.

This clonotype was counted at least ten times. The V and J genes are TRBV20-1 and TRBJ2-2; 10 positions agree with TRBD2. The CDR3 has 16 amino acids. J was trimmed by 1 base and V by 2 bases; bases with no gene match: 4. Germline V gene sequence: CDR1 DFQATT, CDR2 SNEGSKA (reference sequence). This CDR3 reads CSARSRLAGNTGELFF. The CDR3 DNA sequence: TGCAGTGCTAGAAGCCGACTAGCGGGGAACACCGGGGAGCTGTTTTTT.

This clonotype was seen ten or more times. This rearrangement joins TRBV20-1 to TRBJ2-7; TRBD1 agrees at 10 bases. The V gene's germline CDR1 is DFQATT and CDR2 SNEGSKA (reference sequence). The CDR3 is made up of 14 amino acids. Germline trimming cut 6 bases from V and 2 bases from J; bases unmatched to any gene: 7. In DNA form, the CDR3 reads TGCAGTGCGGCCGGGACAGGGGCTACCTACGAGCAGTACTTC. This codes for CSAAGTGATYEQYF.

The sample holds a few counts of this clonotype. The V gene is TRBV5-5, the J gene TRBJ2-7; D might be TRBD2 (6 bases). V lost 1 base and J lost 6, with 11 bases in between. The CDR3 spans 13 residues. Germline values: CDR1 SGHKS, CDR2 YYEKEE (reference sequence). The CDR3 DNA is TGTGCCAGCAGCTTGATGCAGGGAGGCGAGCAGTACTTC. As protein: CASSLMQGGEQYF.

This clonotype was detected many times. The V gene is TRBV4-2, the J gene TRBJ2-2; 7 bases map to TRBD2. J lost 7 bases, V lost 4 bases, and 9 bases had no gene match. The CDR3 is 15 amino acids. In germline, CDR1 is LGHNA, CDR2 YNFKEQ. In DNA, the CDR3 is TGTGCCAGCAGCCCGGGGGGTCTCTCGAACGGGGAGCTGTTTTTT. This encodes CASSPGGLSNGELFF.

This chain uses TRBV18 with TRBJ1-1; no clear D. V gave up 6 bases and J gave up 5 bases, with 7 bases separating them. CDR3 size: 11 residues. The germline gives CDR1 KGHSH, CDR2 LQKENI. The chain's CDR3 is CASSGETEAFF. For the CDR3, the DNA is TGTGCCAGCTCGGGAGAGACTGAAGCTTTCTTT.

This clonotype occurred many times. The rearrangement links TRBV29-1 to TRBJ2-5; 12 positions match TRBD2. The CDR3 is made up of 14 amino acids. Germline-derived CDR1 and CDR2 are SQVTM and ANQGSEA. V lost 6 bases to trimming and J lost 9 bases; unmatched junction nucleotides: 11. Here the CDR3 reads CSVKTSGGPAAQYF. The CDR3 coding sequence is TGCAGCGTCAAGACTAGCGGGGGACCCGCGGCCCAGTACTTC.

This clonotype was detected many times. The genes are TRBV5-1 and TRBJ2-7; TRBD1 might be the D (5 bases). The germline V gene encodes CDR1 SGHRS and CDR2 YFSETQ. The CDR3 covers 21 residues. Trimming took off 0 bases at V and 0 bases at J, with 28 bases between the two ends. The CDR3 region has the DNA TGCGCCAGCAGCTTGGGGTTTCCACAGGTCGGGCTTGGCACAAACTCCTACGAGCAGTACTTC. Protein: CASSLGFPQVGLGTNSYEQYF.

This clonotype was detected only a few times. The V call is TRBV7-2, the J call TRBJ2-2, with D perhaps given as TRBD1 or TRBD2 (5 bases each). V dropped 2 bases and J dropped 3 bases, with 10 bases sitting between them. Germline values: CDR1 SGHTA, CDR2 FQGNSA. This CDR3 has 15 residues. CDR3 nucleotides: TGTGCCAGCAGCTTAAGCCAGGGAGACACCGGGGAGCTGTTTTTT. This gives the protein CASSLSQGDTGELFF.

The rearrangement links TRBV6-6 to TRBJ2-7, with TRBD1 identical over 7 bases. J lost 6 bases, V lost 5 bases, and 7 bases had no gene match. Per the germline V gene, CDR1 is MNHNY and CDR2 is SVGAGI (reference sequence). The CDR3 length is 13 residues. CDR3 amino acids: CASSNRQGIEQYF. The DNA for the CDR3 is TGTGCCAGCAGTAACAGACAGGGAATCGAGCAGTACTTC.

V gene TRBV20-1 combines with J gene TRBJ2-4; 13 bases are shared with TRBD2. Unmatched junction bases numbered 12, after V lost 6 bases and J lost 1 base. Germline assignment: CDR1 DFQATT and CDR2 SNEGSKA (reference sequence). The CDR3 totals 18 residues. The CDR3 region has the DNA TGCAGTGCCCCCCGACTAGCGGGAGGCAGTTTGGCCAAAAACATTCAGTACTTC. Amino acid sequence: CSAPRLAGGSLAKNIQYF.

This clonotype was detected many times. The rearrangement links TRBV20-1 to TRBJ2-3; 7 bases are a match to TRBD2. CDR1 is DFQATT and CDR2 is SNEGSKA in the germline V gene (reference sequence). The trim removed 5 bases at V and 0 bases at J, leaving 5 bases unmatched. The CDR3 extends over 14 amino acids. The chain's CDR3 is CSAPTAGSTDTQYF. CDR3 sequence (DNA): TGCAGTGCTCCCACAGCGGGAAGCACAGATACGCAGTATTTT.

The chain uses TRBV11-2 and TRBJ2-3, with D tentatively TRBD1 (6 bases). The length of the CDR3 is 14 residues. The V gene's germline CDR1 is SGHAT and CDR2 FQNNGV. V lost 2 bases, J lost 3 bases, and 9 bases lay in between. The CDR3 loop is CASSLTRGTDTQYF. In nucleotides, the CDR3 is TGTGCCAGCAGCTTAACCAGGGGTACAGATACGCAGTATTTT.

This clonotype was counted many times. The chain carries TRBV6-6 and TRBJ1-1, with 8 bases aligning to TRBD1. The CDR3 is 12 amino acids. V lost 6 bases to trimming and J lost 6 bases; unmatched junction nucleotides: 3. Germline CDR1 reads MNHNY; CDR2 reads SVGAGI (reference sequence). The CDR3 DNA sequence: TGTGCCAGCAGCCAGACAGGGGCTGAAGCTTTCTTT. This codes for CASSQTGAEAFF.

This clonotype was seen a handful of times. The chain joins TRBV4-2 to TRBJ2-6; D may be TRBD2 (6 bases). The CDR3 has 18 amino acids. Germline V gene lookup returns CDR1 LGHNA and CDR2 YNFKEQ. V lost 1 base and J lost 0, with 13 bases in between. CDR3 loop: CASSQVSGGYSGANVLTF. Here the CDR3 DNA reads TGTGCCAGCAGCCAAGTCTCCGGGGGTTACTCTGGGGCCAACGTCCTGACTTTC.

This clonotype has a count of ten or more. This chain uses TRBV29-1 with TRBJ2-5; unclear D gene. This CDR3 comprises 13 residues. The V and J ends lost 4 bases and 1 base respectively, with 10 bases between them. CDR1 and CDR2 (germline): SQVTM, ANQGSEA. The CDR3 loop is CSVGKASQETQYF. The CDR3 DNA is TGCAGCGTTGGGAAGGCTAGCCAAGAGACCCAGTACTTC.

This clonotype was counted at least ten times. The J gene is TRBJ2-5, the V gene TRBV4-3, with D perhaps TRBD1 (6 bases). Germline CDR1 reads LGHNA; CDR2 reads YSLEER. The CDR3 loop spans 15 amino acids. The V gene lost 4 bases and the J gene lost 5 bases, with 17 bases spanning the gap. Here the CDR3 reads CASSRKTGFGETQYF. CDR3 nucleotide sequence: TGCGCCAGCAGCCGCAAAACAGGGTTTGGGGAGACCCAGTACTTC.

This clonotype was counted a few times. V and J are TRBV5-1 and TRBJ1-4; possibly TRBD1 for D (6 bases). Germline lookup yields CDR1 SGHRS and CDR2 YFSETQ. The CDR3 spans 16 residues. Trimming removed 4 bases at V and 4 bases at J, with 17 bases between. The CDR3 protein is CASSNGPGALNEKLFF. The CDR3 region has the DNA TGCGCCAGCAGCAACGGACCAGGGGCCCTTAATGAAAAACTGTTTTTT.